These T cell receptor beta chains were read from a single sample in a study of T-cell reconstitution after alpha-beta-depleted transplantation in children. TCRdb redid the calling of the PCR reads with MiXCR, one entry per CDR3 protein. The sample yields about 590,000 distinct CDR3 sequences, approximately 13% seen once. The specimen comprised PBMCs, mostly from graft donor cells, sampled 360 days after TCRalphabeta/CD19-depleted stem cell transplant. These receptors were obtained from a male patient younger than 18 who had a stem cell transplant for acute myeloid leukemia, so the T cells may come from the graft donor. The CDR3 runs from the conserved cysteine through the conserved F or W. D genes are given only for firm matches. Rows give clone size only sometimes, using once, few, many, or a class for an expanded clone.

>TRBD2|few|TRBV29-1|TRBJ2-7|11
CSVAGGYEQYF
TGCAGCGTAGCGGGGGGCTACGAGCAGTACTTC
>TRBD2|-|TRBV4-3|TRBJ2-2|17
CASSQDRGGVNTGELFF
TGCGCCAGCAGCCAAGATCGGGGGGGAGTGAACACCGGGGAGCTGTTTTTT
>-|few|TRBV7-2|TRBJ2-7|13
CASSPPTPYEQYF
TGTGCCAGCAGCCCACCAACACCCTACGAGCAGTACTTC
>TRBD1|few|TRBV27|TRBJ2-2|16
CASSLYGTANTGELFF
TGTGCCAGCAGTTTATACGGGACAGCGAACACCGGGGAGCTGTTTTTT
>-|-|TRBV28|TRBJ2-7|15
CASSFYKSPLYEQYF
TGTGCCAGCAGTTTTTATAAGTCACCTCTCTACGAGCAGTACTTC
>-|few|TRBV5-8|TRBJ1-5|12
CASSLDGGPWHF
TGTGCCAGCAGCTTGGATGGAGGGCCCTGGCATTTT
>-|few|TRBV7-8|TRBJ1-1|13
CASSLDMNTEAFF
TGTGCCAGCAGCTTAGATATGAACACTGAAGCTTTCTTT
>-|-|TRBV29-1|TRBJ1-1|14
CSVEGGGAGTEAFF
TGCAGCGTTGAAGGGGGCGGGGCTGGCACTGAAGCTTTCTTT
>-|-|TRBV20-1|TRBJ2-3|15
CSAIFEEGGTDTQYF
TGCAGTGCTATATTCGAGGAGGGCGGCACAGATACGCAGTATTTT
>-|many|TRBV5-1|TRBJ2-2|15
CASSLPAANTGELFF
TGCGCCAGCAGCTTGCCCGCGGCGAACACCGGGGAGCTGTTTTTT
>-|-|TRBV2|TRBJ1-1|14
CASLGSRGLVEAFF
TGTGCCAGCCTCGGTTCCCGGGGGCTTGTTGAAGCTTTCTTT
>-|-|TRBV9|TRBJ2-1|8
CASSGLFF
TGTGCCAGCAGCGGGCTGTTCTTC
>-|-|TRBV7-9|TRBJ2-1|16
CASSAIGTVSYNEQFF
TGTGCCAGCAGCGCTATAGGGACCGTCTCCTACAATGAGCAGTTCTTC
>-|few|TRBV28|TRBJ1-5|15
CASSLGRWSNQPQHF
TGTGCCAGCAGTTTAGGCAGGTGGTCAAATCAGCCCCAGCATTTT
>-|few|TRBV7-2|TRBJ2-7|14
CASSLRVGHYEQYF
TGTGCCAGCAGCTTAAGGGTGGGACACTACGAGCAGTACTTC
>TRBD2|-|TRBV6-2/TRBV6-3|TRBJ2-1|18
CASSQGGGSSGAYNEQFF
TGTGCCAGCAGCCAAGGGGGCGGTTCTAGCGGGGCCTACAATGAGCAGTTCTTC
>-|few|TRBV12-3/TRBV12-4|TRBJ2-1|14
CASRTGDSYPKQFF
TGTGCCAGCAGAACGGGAGACTCCTATCCGAAGCAGTTCTTC
>TRBD2|-|TRBV4-3|TRBJ2-1|17
CASSQERPLAGEYEQFF
TGCGCCAGCAGCCAAGAAAGGCCACTAGCGGGAGAATACGAGCAGTTCTTC
>-|few|TRBV20-1|TRBJ2-7|14
CSVSSGHGSGEQYF
TGCAGTGTCAGTTCGGGACACGGCTCTGGCGAGCAGTACTTC
>-|many|TRBV25-1|TRBJ2-3|14
CASSSSSSTDTQYF
TGTGCCAGCAGTAGCAGTTCCAGCACAGATACGCAGTATTTT
>TRBD1|-|TRBV5-6|TRBJ1-1|16
CASSLGIGQENTEAFF
TGTGCCAGCAGCTTGGGGATCGGACAGGAGAACACTGAAGCTTTCTTT
>TRBD2|few|TRBV4-3|TRBJ2-2|16
CASSQLAGGVNGELFF
TGCGCCAGCAGCCAACTAGCGGGAGGGGTTAACGGGGAGCTGTTTTTT
>-|-|TRBV29-1|TRBJ1-1|12
CSGNRLTTEAFF
TGCAGCGGAAACCGACTGACCACTGAAGCTTTCTTT
>-|few|TRBV4-3|TRBJ2-7|16
CASSQGRQGGREEQYF
TGCGCCAGCAGCCAAGGTAGGCAGGGTGGACGGGAAGAGCAGTACTTC
>TRBD2|many|TRBV10-3|TRBJ2-1|16
CAISEHTSGIRNEQFF
TGTGCCATCAGTGAGCACACTAGCGGGATTAGGAATGAGCAGTTCTTC
>TRBD1|few|TRBV6-4|TRBJ2-3|15
CASSEDRGNTDTQYF
TGTGCCAGCAGCGAGGACAGGGGCAACACAGATACGCAGTATTTT
>TRBD1|-|TRBV11-1|TRBJ2-7|15
CASSFDGQGAYEQYF
TGTGCCAGCAGCTTCGACGGACAGGGGGCGTACGAGCAGTACTTC
>-|few|TRBV7-3|TRBJ1-1|14
CASSPKNRATEAFF
TGTGCCAGCAGCCCTAAGAACAGGGCTACTGAAGCTTTCTTT
>TRBD2|few|TRBV20-1|TRBJ2-3|14
CSARVAGGPDTQYF
TGCAGTGCTAGAGTAGCGGGAGGGCCAGATACGCAGTATTTT
>-|few|TRBV15|TRBJ2-5|14
CATSRDRALETQYF
TGTGCCACCAGCAGAGATCGGGCACTCGAGACCCAGTACTTC
>-|-|TRBV7-2|TRBJ2-5|14
CASSLSAGVVTQYF
TGTGCCAGCAGCTTATCAGCCGGGGTTGTGACCCAGTACTTC
>TRBD2|many|TRBV30|TRBJ2-1|16
CAWSVLAGGGYNEQFF
TGTGCCTGGAGTGTACTAGCGGGAGGTGGCTACAATGAGCAGTTCTTC
>TRBD2|many|TRBV4-1|TRBJ2-1|22
CASSQGVGGRESGRASYNEQFF
TGCGCCAGCAGCCAAGGGGTTGGGGGGAGGGAAAGCGGGAGAGCGTCCTACAATGAGCAGTTCTTC
>-|-|TRBV29-1|TRBJ2-7|15
CSVGGGGTPSYEQYF
TGCAGCGTTGGAGGGGGTGGGACACCTTCCTACGAGCAGTACTTC
>TRBD2|-|TRBV18|TRBJ2-5|16
CASSPQAGPLKETQYF
TGTGCCAGCTCACCCCAAGCGGGACCGTTAAAAGAGACCCAGTACTTC
>TRBD2|-|TRBV28|TRBJ2-5|16
CASSLSAGLAEETQYF
TGTGCCAGCAGTCTATCTGCGGGACTAGCGGAAGAGACCCAGTACTTC
>TRBD2|-|TRBV7-8|TRBJ2-5|17
CASSFDVLAGVRETQYF
TGTGCCAGCAGCTTCGATGTACTAGCGGGAGTACGGGAGACCCAGTACTTC
>-|few|TRBV20-1|TRBJ2-7|15
CSAPLGQGVAYEQYF
TGCAGTGCCCCCCTAGGGCAGGGTGTGGCCTACGAGCAGTACTTC
>TRBD2|many|TRBV13|TRBJ2-1|18
CASSLSPGLAGGHDEQFF
TGTGCCAGCAGCTTATCGCCCGGGCTAGCGGGAGGGCACGATGAGCAGTTCTTC
>-|few|TRBV15|TRBJ2-3|16
CATSPKAQGFFYTQYF
TGTGCCACCAGCCCCAAAGCACAGGGTTTCTTTTATACGCAGTATTTT
>TRBD1|few|TRBV10-3|TRBJ2-7|12
CATGGDRGEQYF
TGTGCCACGGGGGGGGACAGGGGCGAGCAGTACTTC
>-|-|TRBV12-3/TRBV12-4|TRBJ1-3|11
CASGAGHTIYF
TGTGCCAGCGGCGCTGGTCACACCATATATTTT
>-|-|TRBV20-1|TRBJ2-7|13
CSARIASVYEQYF
TGCAGTGCTCGGATAGCGTCTGTGTACGAGCAGTACTTC
>TRBD1|many|TRBV11-1|TRBJ2-1|16
CASSLSGQGGYNEQFF
TGTGCCAGCAGCTTATCGGGACAGGGGGGCTACAATGAGCAGTTCTTC
>-|-|TRBV29-1|TRBJ2-1|14
CSVASGSSHNEQFF
TGCAGCGTTGCCTCCGGGTCCTCACACAATGAGCAGTTCTTC
>TRBD2|few|TRBV20-1|TRBJ2-2|17
CSARGKLAGANTGELFF
TGCAGTGCTAGAGGAAAATTAGCGGGTGCGAACACCGGGGAGCTGTTTTTT
>-|-|TRBV11-2|TRBJ2-3|20
CASSARDKSLLVSSTDTQYF
TGTGCCAGCAGCGCCCGGGACAAAAGCCTACTAGTTTCTAGCACAGATACGCAGTATTTT
>TRBD2|few|TRBV3-1|TRBJ2-5|18
CASSQDRLAGGGGETQYF
TGTGCCAGCAGCCAAGACCGACTAGCGGGAGGAGGTGGGGAGACCCAGTACTTC
>TRBD1|-|TRBV7-6|TRBJ2-5|15
CASSLRDRLQETQYF
TGTGCCAGCAGCCTCCGGGACAGGCTCCAAGAGACCCAGTACTTC
>-|-|TRBV5-1|TRBJ2-5|14
CASSPWAWQETQYF
TGCGCCAGCAGCCCTTGGGCCTGGCAAGAGACCCAGTACTTC
>TRBD2|few|TRBV7-2|TRBJ2-1|15
CASSIPAGVLGEQFF
TGTGCCAGCAGCATACCAGCGGGAGTGTTGGGTGAGCAGTTCTTC
>TRBD2|few|TRBV29-1|TRBJ2-2|16
CSVVEREALNTGELFF
TGCAGCGTTGTGGAGCGGGAGGCCCTGAACACCGGGGAGCTGTTTTTT
>TRBD1|-|TRBV14|TRBJ2-1|15
CASSPGQYPNQGQFF
TGTGCCAGCAGCCCGGGACAGTATCCCAATCAGGGGCAGTTCTTC